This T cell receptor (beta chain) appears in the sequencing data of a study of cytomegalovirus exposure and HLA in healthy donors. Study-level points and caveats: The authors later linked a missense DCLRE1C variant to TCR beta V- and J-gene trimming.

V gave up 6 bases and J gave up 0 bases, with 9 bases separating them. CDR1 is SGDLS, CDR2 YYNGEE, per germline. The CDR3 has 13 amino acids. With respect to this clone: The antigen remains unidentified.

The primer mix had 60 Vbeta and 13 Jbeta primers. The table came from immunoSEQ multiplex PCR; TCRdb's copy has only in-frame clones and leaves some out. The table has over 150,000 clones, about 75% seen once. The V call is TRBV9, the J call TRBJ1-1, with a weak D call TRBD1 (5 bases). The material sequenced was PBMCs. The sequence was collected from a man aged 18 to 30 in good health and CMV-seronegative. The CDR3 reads CASMPGLNTEAFF. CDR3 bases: TGTGCCAGCATGCCAGGGTTGAACACTGAAGCTTTCTTT. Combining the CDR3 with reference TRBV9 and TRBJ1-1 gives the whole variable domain DSGVTQTPKHLITATGQRVTLRCSPRSGDLSVYWYQQSLDQGLQFLIQYYNGEERAKGNILERFSAQQFPDLHSELNLSSLELGDSALYFCASMPGLNTEAFFGQGTRLTVV.